Each of the 29 T cell receptor beta chains below was sequenced from the same sample in a study of Ad26.COV2.S vaccination and SARS-CoV-2 variants. TCRdb keeps only in-frame clones here, not all; method: immunoSEQ multiplex PCR. Here the sample spans some 300,000 clones, about 82% being singletons. Treatment: roughly 20 received Ad26.COV2.S at low or high dose, single or two shots; 5 received placebo; per-sample allocation not given. It was on day 63 after the first vaccine or placebo injection that samples were taken. The input for sequencing was peripheral blood, taken in a trial of Ad26.COV2.S vaccine versus placebo. Every receptor here comes from a person between 18 and 59 years old who received the Ad26.COV2.S COVID-19 vaccine or a placebo.

This clone occurred once. The chain couples TRBV18 to TRBJ2-2; 7 positions match TRBD2. Per the germline V gene, CDR1 is KGHSH and CDR2 is LQKENI. This CDR3 region has 16 residues. Unmatched junction bases numbered 7, after V lost 4 bases and J lost 2 bases. The CDR3 bases are TGTGCCAGCTCACGGTTGACTAGCCCAAACACCGGGGAGCTGTTTTTT. Translating it yields CASSRLTSPNTGELFF.

J is TRBJ2-7 and V is TRBV4-3; TRBD2 matches 8 bases. The trim removed 1 base at V and 7 bases at J, leaving 12 bases unmatched. This CDR3 has 16 residues. The V gene's germline CDR1 is LGHNA and CDR2 YSLEER. The DNA of the CDR3 is TGCGCCAGCAGCCAAGGGTGGGCTAGCGGGCGACTTGAGCAGTACTTC. Protein sequence: CASSQGWASGRLEQYF.

This clone was observed a single time. The chain has TRBV7-2 and TRBJ2-7; D is undetermined. CDR1 and CDR2 from the germline V gene are SGHTA and FQGNSA. The ends were cut back, 3 bases at V and 2 bases at J, with 11 bases in the middle. The CDR3 has 14 amino acids. CDR3 in DNA: TGTGCCAGCAGCTTGGCTTATGGGCCCTACGAGCAGTACTTC. Protein: CASSLAYGPYEQYF.

The CDR3 DNA is TGTGCCAGCAGCCAAGGTTTCGGACAGACTCTCGGCTACACCTTC. Encoded protein: CASSQGFGQTLGYTF. This chain joins TRBV3-1 (or the pseudogene TRBV3-2) and TRBJ1-2, with a possible D match to TRBD1 (6 bases). V was trimmed by 1 base and J by 8 bases, leaving 17 bases between them. Germline values: CDR1 LGHDT, CDR2 YNNKEL (reference sequence). The CDR3 totals 15 residues.

The chain carries TRBV18 and TRBJ2-5; TRBD1 aligns across 7 bases. The CDR3 contains 17 residues. In germline, CDR1 is KGHSH, CDR2 LQKENI. V was clipped by 6 bases and J by 8 bases; unmatched bases: 21. This chain's CDR3 is CASSPSSTGSGPVTQYF. CDR3 nucleotides: TGTGCCAGCTCGCCTTCCTCGACAGGGTCGGGTCCTGTTACCCAGTACTTC.

The chain links TRBV5-1 to TRBJ1-1; 10 bases align to TRBD1. The CDR3 sequence is 15 residues long. Trimming at V came to 0 bases and at J to 4 bases, leaving 3 bases not matched to a gene. The V gene's germline CDR1 is SGHRS and CDR2 YFSETQ. The CDR3 loop reads CASSLEGTGVTEAFF. The CDR3 DNA reads as TGCGCCAGCAGCTTGGAAGGGACAGGGGTCACTGAAGCTTTCTTT.

This clone was observed a handful of times. The genes are TRBV5-1 and TRBJ2-7; the match to TRBD1 covers 10 bases. The CDR3 consists of 14 residues. In germline, CDR1 is SGHRS, CDR2 YFSETQ. The V segment lost 4 bases and the J segment 3 bases; nucleotides outside the gene matches: 4. This CDR3 is CASSLRDRGYEQYF. The CDR3 DNA sequence: TGCGCCAGCAGCCTCCGGGACAGGGGCTACGAGCAGTACTTC.

The chain employs TRBV30 and TRBJ2-3; 11 bases align to TRBD1. CDR1 and CDR2 (germline): GTSNPN, SVGIG (reference sequence). The CDR3 consists of 16 residues. V shed 2 bases, J shed 2 bases, and the junction held 6 bases outside the gene matches. The CDR3: CAWSIGDRGFTDTQYF. CDR3 coding DNA: TGTGCCTGGAGTATCGGGGACAGGGGGTTCACAGATACGCAGTATTTT. Based on the CDR3 plus reference TRBV30 and TRBJ2-3, the full variable domain is SQTIHQWPATLVQPVGSPLSLECTVEGTSNPNLYWYRQAAGRGLQLLFYSVGIGQISSEVPQNLSASRPQDRQFILSSKKLLLSDSGFYLCAWSIGDRGFTDTQYFGPGTRLTVL.

V usage is TRBV4-3 and J usage is TRBJ2-5, with 9 bases matching TRBD2. The CDR3 contains 18 residues. CDR1 and CDR2 (germline): LGHNA, YSLEER. J lost 5 bases, V lost 0 bases, and 13 bases had no gene match. The CDR3 sequence is CASSQDRGGGAIRETQYF. In nucleotides, the CDR3 is TGCGCCAGCAGCCAAGACCGAGGCGGGGGGGCAATACGGGAGACCCAGTACTTC.

The genes are TRBV7-8 and TRBJ2-7; no definite D call. Trimming left V 5 bases short and J 0 bases short, with 17 bases between. The germline CDR1 and CDR2 sequences are SGHVS and FQNEAQ. The CDR3 is made up of 16 amino acids. The CDR3 bases are TGTGCCAGCAGCCCTCGGCTAGGCTCAGGCTCCTACGAGCAGTACTTC. Protein sequence: CASSPRLGSGSYEQYF.

The rearrangement joins TRBV5-1 to TRBJ2-2, with D perhaps TRBD1 or TRBD2 (5 bases each). Germline lookup yields CDR1 SGHRS and CDR2 YFSETQ. V lost 2 bases and J 0 bases, leaving 17 bases between the germline ends. The CDR3 consists of 18 residues. The CDR3: CASSLKGSGTTNTGELFF. The DNA of the CDR3 is TGCGCCAGCAGCTTAAAGGGATCCGGGACCACGAACACCGGGGAGCTGTTTTTT.

This clone was observed a few times. The gene calls are TRBV5-5 and TRBJ1-6; possible D gene TRBD1, 5 bases. Germline V lookup: CDR1 SGHKS, CDR2 YYEKEE (reference sequence). Trimming took 0 bases from V and 2 from J, leaving 9 bases between them. The CDR3 spans 16 residues. The CDR3: CASSLARAAYNSPLHF. The CDR3 nucleotides read TGTGCCAGCAGCTTGGCCAGGGCGGCCTATAATTCACCCCTCCACTTT.

The rearrangement uses TRBV25-1 and TRBJ2-5; no reliable D call. The CDR3 loop spans 13 amino acids. The V gene's germline CDR1 is MGHDK and CDR2 SYGVNS. The V and J ends lost 4 bases and 2 bases respectively, with 8 bases between them. CDR3 amino acids: CASSVGGQETQYF. The CDR3 nucleotides are TGTGCCAGCAGTGTGGGCGGTCAAGAGACCCAGTACTTC.

CDR3 nucleotides: TGCGCCAGCAGCTTACAGGGAACAGAGACCCAGTACTTC. This encodes CASSLQGTETQYF. The V and J genes are TRBV5-1 and TRBJ2-5, with D tentatively TRBD1 (6 bases). The CDR3 has 13 amino acids. With 2 bases removed from V and 4 bases from J, the gap between germline ends came to 9 bases. CDR1 and CDR2 (germline): SGHRS, YFSETQ. The full variable domain, in which reference TRBV5-1 and TRBJ2-5 provide the parts outside the CDR3, is KAGVTQTPRYLIKTRGQQVTLSCSPISGHRSVSWYQQTPGQGLQFLFEYFSETQRNKGNFPGRFSGRQFSNSRSEMNVSTLELGDSALYLCASSLQGTETQYFGPGTRLLVL.

This sequence joins TRBV15 and TRBJ2-3; 12 bases are a match to TRBD2. V lost 3 bases and J lost 0; bases outside the gene matches: 7. CDR1 and CDR2 from the germline V gene are LNHNV and YYDKDF (reference sequence). This CDR3 comprises 18 residues. CDR3 protein: CATSSGRLAGGSTDTQYF. For the CDR3, the DNA is TGTGCCACCAGCAGCGGCCGGCTAGCGGGGGGGAGCACAGATACGCAGTATTTT.

This clone was detected only a few times. This sequence joins TRBV2 and TRBJ1-5; no clear D. The ends were cut back, 3 bases at V and 6 bases at J, with 9 bases in the middle. The CDR3 loop spans 13 amino acids. Germline values: CDR1 SNHLY, CDR2 FYNNEI. CDR3 protein: CASSEWVGQPQHF. The CDR3 nucleotides read TGTGCCAGCAGTGAGTGGGTAGGTCAGCCCCAGCATTTT.

The V gene is TRBV6-2 or TRBV6-3, the J gene TRBJ2-1, with 9 bases that match TRBD2. J lost 0 bases, V lost 6 bases, and 6 bases had no gene match. The CDR3 runs to 16 residues. Per the germline V gene, CDR1 is MNHEY and CDR2 is SVGEGT. CDR3 amino acids: CASSAMGLASYNEQFF. Here the CDR3 DNA reads TGTGCCAGCAGCGCTATGGGACTAGCCTCCTACAATGAGCAGTTCTTC.

The V and J genes are TRBV7-8 and TRBJ1-1, with D unresolved. Per the germline V gene, CDR1 is SGHVS and CDR2 is FQNEAQ. The CDR3 loop spans 14 amino acids. V dropped 5 bases and J dropped 5 bases, with 15 bases sitting between them. This CDR3 is CASSPRRAATEAFF. CDR3 nucleotide sequence: TGTGCCAGCAGCCCACGTAGGGCTGCGACTGAAGCTTTCTTT.

The rearrangement links TRBV30 to TRBJ2-1; TRBD1 matches at 7 bases. Losses at the gene ends were 3 bases for V and 0 bases for J; bases not matched to a gene: 5. CDR3 length equals 15 residues. The germline CDR1 and CDR2 sequences are GTSNPN and SVGIG (reference sequence). CDR3 nucleotides: TGTGCCTGGAGAGGGGGCCGGAGCTCCTACAATGAGCAGTTCTTC. This encodes CAWRGGRSSYNEQFF.

The rearrangement joins TRBV30 to TRBJ1-5; 9 bases fit TRBD1. Trimming removed 1 base from V and 6 bases from J; junction bases left unmatched: 4. This CDR3 comprises 14 residues. Germline assignment: CDR1 GTSNPN and CDR2 SVGIG (reference sequence). The CDR3 bases are TGTGCCTGGAGTGGACAGGGGGGAGGTCAGCCCCAGCATTTT. Residues: CAWSGQGGGQPQHF.

The V gene is TRBV30, the J gene TRBJ1-1; D not certain. The CDR3 runs 14 residues. Trimming removed 2 bases at V and 4 bases at J, with 14 bases between. CDR1 is GTSNPN and CDR2 is SVGIG in the germline V gene (reference sequence). In nucleotides, the CDR3 is TGTGCCTGGAGTAAGGGCAGCGGTGCCACTGAAGCTTTCTTT. Protein: CAWSKGSGATEAFF.

The chain carries TRBV4-3 and TRBJ2-5, with 7 bases aligning to TRBD2. The germline V gene encodes CDR1 LGHNA and CDR2 YSLEER. The CDR3 totals 16 residues. V trimming: 0 bases; J trimming: 5 bases; junction bases outside the gene matches: 9. The CDR3 sequence is CASSQDIRGVRETQYF. The CDR3 nucleotides read TGCGCCAGCAGCCAAGATATTCGGGGGGTTCGGGAGACCCAGTACTTC.

The rearrangement joins TRBV6-5 to TRBJ2-7; tentatively, D is TRBD1 or TRBD2 (5 bases each). Germline CDR1 reads MNHEY; CDR2 reads SVGAGI. The CDR3 consists of 13 residues. V was pared by 6 bases and J by 3 bases, with 12 bases between. The CDR3: CASSTGPIYEQYF. CDR3 nucleotides: TGTGCCAGCAGCACGGGACCCATCTACGAGCAGTACTTC.

The V call is TRBV7-9, the J call TRBJ2-1; D unclear. V was cut by 2 bases and J by 9 bases, with 17 bases left in between. Germline CDR1 reads SEHNR; CDR2 reads FQNEAQ (reference sequence). This CDR3 is 15 amino acids long. The CDR3 DNA reads TGTGCCAGCAGCTTATTTCAGGCCCTTGGTGGTGAGCAGTTCTTC. This translates into CASSLFQALGGEQFF. The full variable domain, in which reference TRBV7-9 and TRBJ2-1 provide the parts outside the CDR3, is DTGVSQNPRHKITKRGQNVTFRCDPISEHNRLYWYRQTLGQGPEFLTYFQNEAQLEKSRLLSDRFSAERPKGSFSTLEIQRTEQGDSAMYLCASSLFQALGGEQFFGPGTRLTVL.

This clone was counted only a few times. The chain has TRBV7-2 and TRBJ2-2; D is uncertain. The germline V and J ends were trimmed by 3 bases and 1 base, with 12 bases remaining between them. The CDR3 length is 16 residues. Germline assignment: CDR1 SGHTA and CDR2 FQGNSA. The DNA for the CDR3 is TGTGCCAGCAGCTTTTTAGGGATACGGAACACCGGGGAGCTGTTTTTT. The encoded protein is CASSFLGIRNTGELFF.

The rearrangement joins TRBV7-2 to TRBJ1-3, with TRBD1 matching 8 bases. CDR1 and CDR2 from the germline V gene are SGHTA and FQGNSA. CDR3 size: 15 residues. V gave up 3 bases and J gave up 1 base; unmatched junction bases: 2. CDR3: CASSFDRGSGNTIYF. The DNA for the CDR3 is TGTGCCAGCAGCTTCGACAGGGGATCTGGAAACACCATATATTTT.

V gene TRBV24-1 combines with J gene TRBJ2-1; 7 bases align to TRBD1. This CDR3 has 13 residues. Germline V CDR1 and CDR2: KGHDR, SFDVKD. The J segment lost 9 bases and the V segment lost 7 bases, leaving 8 bases of the junction unmatched. In DNA, the CDR3 is TGTGCCACCAGAGACAGGGATCGGAGTGAGCAGTTCTTC. It yields the protein CATRDRDRSEQFF.

V gene TRBV5-6 combines with J gene TRBJ2-5; the match to TRBD1 covers 7 bases. The V and J ends lost 0 bases and 1 base, in that order; junction bases with no gene match: 0. The V gene's germline CDR1 is SGHDT and CDR2 YYEEEE. The CDR3 totals 14 residues. The CDR3: CASSLGQGQETQYF. In DNA form, the CDR3 reads TGTGCCAGCAGCTTGGGACAGGGCCAAGAGACCCAGTACTTC.

The rearrangement joins TRBV30 to TRBJ2-3; unclear D gene. This CDR3 contains 15 residues. Per the germline V gene, CDR1 is GTSNPN and CDR2 is SVGIG (reference sequence). V lost 1 base and J lost 1, with 12 bases in between. The CDR3: CAWSGQALGTDTQYF. The CDR3 DNA reads as TGTGCCTGGAGTGGGCAAGCATTGGGCACAGATACGCAGTATTTT.